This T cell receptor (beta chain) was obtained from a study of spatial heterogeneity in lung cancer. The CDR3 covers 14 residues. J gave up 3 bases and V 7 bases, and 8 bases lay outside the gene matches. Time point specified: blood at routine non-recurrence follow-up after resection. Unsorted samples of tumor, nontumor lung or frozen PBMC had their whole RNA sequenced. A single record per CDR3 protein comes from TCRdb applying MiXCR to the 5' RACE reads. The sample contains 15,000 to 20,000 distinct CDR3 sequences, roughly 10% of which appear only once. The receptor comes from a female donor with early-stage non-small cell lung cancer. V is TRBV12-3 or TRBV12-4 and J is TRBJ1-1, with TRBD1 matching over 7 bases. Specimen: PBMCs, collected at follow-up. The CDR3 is CASNRRGLDTEAFF. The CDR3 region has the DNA TGTGCCAGCAATCGGAGGGGGCTGGACACTGAAGCTTTCTTT.